These 29 T cell receptor beta chains were all obtained from the same sample, sequenced in a study of blood T cell repertoires in COVID-19. Method: immunoSEQ multiplex PCR; TCRdb's copy keeps in-frame clones and lacks some. This sample yields 300,000 or so clones, of which 65% to 90% are seen a single time; approximately 4.6% belongs to the top ten. Sample: PBMCs or T cells enriched from blood (not recorded which). All receptors come from a woman between 40 and 50 years old with acute COVID-19.

This clone was seen once. V and J are TRBV14 and TRBJ2-2; D may be TRBD2 (5 bases). V dropped 1 base and J dropped 3 bases, with 21 bases sitting between them. From germline, CDR1 is SGHDN and CDR2 FVKESK. The CDR3 runs to 19 residues. The CDR3 nucleotides are TGTGCCAGCAGCCAAGTTTCAGAACTAGGGCGACGGTACACCGGGGAGCTGTTTTTT. Encoded protein: CASSQVSELGRRYTGELFF.

CDR3 bases: TGTGCCAGCTCACGGGACAATAACTACGAGCAGTACTTC. It specifies CASSRDNNYEQYF. The V gene is TRBV18, the J gene TRBJ2-7; maybe TRBD1 (6 bases). V lost 4 bases and J 3 bases, leaving 10 bases between the germline ends. The CDR3 is made up of 13 amino acids. From germline, CDR1 is KGHSH and CDR2 LQKENI.

Written as DNA, the CDR3 is TGTGCCATCAGTGACACTACAGGGAACACTGAAGCTTTCTTT. Its protein product is CAISDTTGNTEAFF. This chain joins TRBV10-3 and TRBJ1-1; a possible D gene is TRBD1 (5 bases). The CDR3 consists of 14 residues. Germline V gene sequence: CDR1 ENHRY, CDR2 SYGVKD. Trimming left V 3 bases short and J 1 base short, with 9 bases between.

This chain joins TRBV19 and TRBJ2-4; maybe TRBD2 (6 bases). The germline CDR1 and CDR2 sequences are LNHDA and SQIVND (reference sequence). Trimming left V 6 bases short and J 0 bases short, with 12 bases between. This CDR3 has 15 amino acids. The CDR3, as DNA: TGTGCCAGTAGCCAATCGGGACTAGCCAAAAACATTCAGTACTTC. Its protein product is CASSQSGLAKNIQYF.

The chain has TRBV5-1 and TRBJ1-3, with D maybe TRBD1 (6 bases). The V end was cut by 4 bases, the J end by 0 bases, with 17 bases between. This CDR3 has 17 amino acids. In germline, CDR1 is SGHRS, CDR2 YFSETQ. In DNA, the CDR3 is TGCGCCAGCAGCCCTAACCCGACAGGTAGCTCTGGAAACACCATATATTTT. Its translation is CASSPNPTGSSGNTIYF.

The CDR3: CASSLMWTADEKLFF. CDR3 DNA: TGTGCCAGCAGCCTTATGTGGACAGCGGATGAAAAACTGTTTTTT. The chain couples TRBV7-2 to TRBJ1-4, with D perhaps matching TRBD1 (6 bases). The CDR3 is 15 amino acids. Per germline, CDR1 SGHTA and CDR2 FQGNSA. The germline V and J ends were trimmed by 5 bases and 6 bases, with 16 bases remaining between them.

The chain has TRBV7-3 and TRBJ2-1; 11 bases are a match to TRBD1. CDR1 is SGHTA and CDR2 is FQGTGA in the germline V gene. The J segment lost 2 bases and the V segment lost 5 bases, leaving 2 bases of the junction unmatched. This CDR3 is built from 15 residues. The CDR3 coding sequence is TGTGCCAGCAGCCGGGACAGGGGGACCTACAATGAGCAGTTCTTC. Amino acid sequence: CASSRDRGTYNEQFF.

DNA of the CDR3: TGTGCCAGCAGCTTGGGACAGGGGGCGTCTTACTATGGCTACACCTTC. Protein sequence: CASSLGQGASYYGYTF. The chain has TRBV5-6 and TRBJ1-2; 10 bases line up with TRBD1. The CDR3 covers 16 residues. Germline CDR1 reads SGHDT; CDR2 reads YYEEEE. With V trimmed by 0 bases and J by 3 bases, 5 bases remained unmatched.

CDR3: CASGPGLNSEKLFF. In nucleotides, the CDR3 is TGTGCTAGTGGTCCCGGGTTGAATAGTGAAAAACTGTTTTTT. The rearrangement uses TRBV12-5 and TRBJ1-4; D unclear. Germline assignment: CDR1 LGHNT and CDR2 FRNRAP. The V end was cut by 5 bases, the J end by 7 bases, with 14 bases between. CDR3 length: 14 amino acids.

This clone was seen a single time. The chain is built from TRBV5-1 and TRBJ2-1; D is unclear. The CDR3 runs to 14 residues. Trimming pared 4 bases from V and 2 bases from J, leaving 10 bases between. In germline, CDR1 is SGHRS, CDR2 YFSETQ. This CDR3 is CASSPYSAYNEQFF. Here the CDR3 DNA reads TGCGCCAGCAGCCCGTATAGTGCCTACAATGAGCAGTTCTTC.

The V call is TRBV5-6, the J call TRBJ2-2; D perhaps matches TRBD2 (7 bases). The CDR3 extends over 18 amino acids. Trimming shortened V by 0 bases and J by 0 bases, and 15 bases separated the two germline ends. Germline CDR1 and CDR2: SGHDT and YYEEEE. CDR3 in DNA: TGTGCCAGCAGCTTGGTGGGGGGGCAGTCCGCGAACACCGGGGAGCTGTTTTTT. It specifies CASSLVGGQSANTGELFF.

This chain joins TRBV19 and TRBJ2-7, with D possibly TRBD2 on 6 matching bases. The germline CDR1 and CDR2 sequences are LNHDA and SQIVND (reference sequence). V was clipped by 3 bases and J by 4 bases, with 13 bases between them. This CDR3 region has 14 residues. CDR3 in amino acids: CASSIPGRGYEQYF. The CDR3 nucleotides are TGTGCCAGTAGTATCCCCGGGAGAGGGTACGAGCAGTACTTC.

V is TRBV28 and J is TRBJ1-2, with 10 nucleotides matching TRBD1. From germline, CDR1 is MDHEN and CDR2 SYDVKM. The CDR3 contains 15 residues. V lost 6 bases to trimming and J lost 7 bases; unmatched junction nucleotides: 11. CDR3 bases: TGTGCCAGCAGACAAGGGACAGGGGTTGACGGTGGCTACACCTTC. Translated, it gives CASRQGTGVDGGYTF.

The chain uses TRBV7-2 and TRBJ2-1; TRBD1 aligns across 9 bases. In germline, CDR1 is SGHTA, CDR2 FQGNSA. Trimming took 0 bases from V and 4 from J; bases not matched to a gene: 10. The CDR3 extends over 18 amino acids. Here the CDR3 DNA reads TGTGCCAGCAGCTTAGCCGGGACAGGGCTCCTGCTTTACAATGAGCAGTTCTTC. Translated: CASSLAGTGLLLYNEQFF.

The count of this clone is one. The genes are TRBV18 and TRBJ1-2; no clear D. CDR1 and CDR2 (germline): KGHSH, LQKENI. V was cut by 3 bases and J by 4 bases, with 12 bases left in between. This CDR3 contains 14 residues. CDR3 in DNA: TGTGCCAGCTCACCCGGGAGGGAAAGCTATGGCTACACCTTC. It translates to CASSPGRESYGYTF.

The chain uses TRBV19 and TRBJ1-5; 9 positions match TRBD1. From germline, CDR1 is LNHDA and CDR2 SQIVND (reference sequence). The ends lost 5 bases at V and 5 bases at J; junction bases unmatched: 13. The CDR3 length is 17 residues. The CDR3 nucleotides are TGTGCCAGTAGTTGGAACAGGGGGCCCGTAGGGTATCAGCCCCAGCATTTT. It encodes CASSWNRGPVGYQPQHF.

The chain combines TRBV7-2 with TRBJ1-3; the match to TRBD1 covers 8 bases. The CDR3 contains 15 residues. Germline CDR1 SGHTA, CDR2 FQGNSA. Germline trimming cut 5 bases from V and 0 bases from J; bases unmatched to any gene: 3. CDR3 bases: TGTGCCAGCAGCCGGGACAGGTCCTCTGGAAACACCATATATTTT. Its protein is CASSRDRSSGNTIYF.

V gene TRBV4-3 combines with J gene TRBJ2-1; 10 bases map to TRBD1. The CDR3 length is 17 residues. Looked up from germline, CDR1 is LGHNA and CDR2 is YSLEER. J was trimmed by 8 bases and V by 0 bases; bases with no gene match: 10. This CDR3 is CASSQDLGQGVGDEQFF. CDR3 DNA sequence: TGCGCCAGCAGCCAAGACCTCGGACAGGGGGTTGGGGATGAGCAGTTCTTC.

This clone was seen a single time. The rearrangement uses TRBV12-3 or TRBV12-4 and TRBJ1-2; the D is unclear. V gave up 3 bases and J gave up 4 bases, with 9 bases separating them. The CDR3 sequence is 13 residues long. For the CDR3, the DNA is TGTGCCAGCAGTTTCGGCCAGGTCTATGGCTACACCTTC. This encodes CASSFGQVYGYTF.

The rearrangement joins TRBV6-5 to TRBJ2-3, with 7 bases that match TRBD2. The J segment lost 0 bases and the V segment lost 6 bases, leaving 6 bases of the junction unmatched. Germline-derived CDR1 and CDR2 are MNHEY and SVGAGI. The CDR3 consists of 15 residues. This chain's CDR3 is CASSTARGSTDTQYF. The CDR3 nucleotides read TGTGCCAGCAGCACCGCGCGGGGGAGCACAGATACGCAGTATTTT.

V gene TRBV10-3 combines with J gene TRBJ1-1, with 7 bases lining up with TRBD1. V shed 4 bases, J shed 6 bases, and the junction held 14 bases outside the gene matches. Germline V gene data show CDR1 as ENHRY and CDR2 as SYGVKD. There are 16 residues in the CDR3. CDR3 nucleotides: TGTGCCATCAGTGGGCCGGGACAGTGGGACTCCTCTGAAGCTTTCTTT. Translating it yields CAISGPGQWDSSEAFF.

The chain combines TRBV19 with TRBJ1-2, with a weak D call TRBD1 (6 bases). Germline CDR1 reads LNHDA; CDR2 reads SQIVND (reference sequence). Trimming stripped 2 bases from V and 3 bases from J, with 10 bases between. CDR3 length equals 14 residues. As DNA, the CDR3 is TGTGCCAGTAGTATAACAGGGAGTTACTATGGCTACACCTTC. It translates to CASSITGSYYGYTF.

CDR3 DNA: TGTGCCAGCAGCCTACCGGGACAGATGAACACTGAAGCTTTCTTT. Translation: CASSLPGQMNTEAFF. The V and J genes are TRBV3-1 (or the pseudogene TRBV3-2) and TRBJ1-1; TRBD1 agrees at 7 bases. Unmatched junction bases numbered 5, after V lost 4 bases and J lost 0 bases. Germline V gene sequence: CDR1 LGHDT, CDR2 YNNKEL (reference sequence). The CDR3 has 15 amino acids.

For this clone: Other DNA sequences from this sample encode an identical CDR3 as well. The J gene is TRBJ2-1, the V gene TRBV9, with 11 positions matching TRBD2. Germline V gives CDR1 SGDLS, CDR2 YYNGEE. The CDR3 is made up of 15 amino acids. V lost 2 bases to trimming and J lost 4 bases; unmatched junction nucleotides: 2. This chain's CDR3 is CASSVGLAEYNEQFF. As DNA, the CDR3 is TGTGCCAGCAGCGTGGGACTAGCGGAATACAATGAGCAGTTCTTC.

The chain carries TRBV4-1 and TRBJ1-2; D unclear. Trimming pared 1 base from V and 2 bases from J, leaving 17 bases between. Germline V CDR1 and CDR2: MGHRA, YSYEKL. The CDR3 has 17 amino acids. The CDR3 reads CASSQGAATARNYGYTF. CDR3 bases: TGCGCCAGCAGCCAAGGGGCTGCAACAGCTCGGAACTATGGCTACACCTTC.

With respect to this clone: The same CDR3 also results from other DNA sequences found in this sample. The DNA for the CDR3 is TGTGCCAGCAGCCGAACAGGATCTGGAAACACCATATATTTT. Translating gives CASSRTGSGNTIYF. The chain couples TRBV6-5 to TRBJ1-3; tentatively, D is TRBD1 (5 bases). The V end lost 6 bases, the J end lost 1 base, and 10 bases lay between the germline ends. CDR1 MNHEY and CDR2 SVGAGI come from the germline V gene. CDR3 size: 14 residues.

This chain connects TRBV5-8 to TRBJ2-7, with 11 positions matching TRBD2. V shed 2 bases and J 1 base; nucleotides not matched to a gene: 5. The V gene's germline CDR1 is SGHTS and CDR2 YDEGEE. This CDR3 contains 16 residues. The chain's CDR3 is CASSFSSGRPSYEQYF. DNA for the CDR3: TGTGCCAGCAGCTTCTCTAGCGGGAGGCCGTCCTACGAGCAGTACTTC.

V usage is TRBV4-3 and J usage is TRBJ1-5; D is unclear. With 0 bases removed from V and 7 bases from J, the gap between germline ends came to 10 bases. The germline CDR1 and CDR2 sequences are LGHNA and YSLEER. The CDR3 is made up of 14 amino acids. The CDR3, as DNA: TGCGCCAGCAGCCAAGATCACGGTTCCCAGCCCCAGCATTTT. Protein product: CASSQDHGSQPQHF.

This clone was observed a few times. The identical CDR3 is also encoded by other nucleotide sequences in the sample. The rearrangement joins TRBV27 to TRBJ1-6; D uncertain. The CDR3 contains 12 residues. From germline, CDR1 is MNHEY and CDR2 SMNVEV (reference sequence). V was pared by 3 bases and J by 7 bases, with 4 bases between. The CDR3 DNA is TGTGCCAGCAGTTTTAGCAATTCACCCCTCCACTTT. As protein: CASSFSNSPLHF.